Sequencing of this TCR beta chain was carried out in a study of cytomegalovirus exposure and HLA in healthy donors. Regarding the study as a whole: In a later analysis, at a false discovery rate of 0.05, some 17,000 TCR beta sequences were associated with HLA alleles. Through in vitro validation, a few CMV-associated chains were shown to be specific for CMV antigens. The investigators catalogued 180 or so TCR beta chains as cytomegalovirus-associated. It was assumed in the presence/absence analyses that sequencing depth was roughly uniform across donors.

The CDR3 runs to 12 residues. V lost 4 bases to trimming and J lost 6 bases, with 9 bases between them. CDR1 SGHRS and CDR2 YFSETQ come from the germline V gene. With respect to this clone: What it binds is not known.

Primers for the PCR totalled 60 Vbeta and 13 Jbeta. The protocol was immunoSEQ multiplex PCR, while the TCRdb copy is restricted to in-frame clones and leaves out a portion. Of about 160,000 clones listed, roughly 80% are singletons. This clonotype was obtained from a man under 40 in good health and CMV-seropositive. The V and J genes are TRBV5-1 and TRBJ2-3; maybe TRBD2 (5 bases). The sequenced sample was PBMCs. CDR3 amino acids: CASSRTADTQYF. The CDR3 DNA is TGCGCCAGCAGCCGGACTGCTGATACGCAGTATTTT.